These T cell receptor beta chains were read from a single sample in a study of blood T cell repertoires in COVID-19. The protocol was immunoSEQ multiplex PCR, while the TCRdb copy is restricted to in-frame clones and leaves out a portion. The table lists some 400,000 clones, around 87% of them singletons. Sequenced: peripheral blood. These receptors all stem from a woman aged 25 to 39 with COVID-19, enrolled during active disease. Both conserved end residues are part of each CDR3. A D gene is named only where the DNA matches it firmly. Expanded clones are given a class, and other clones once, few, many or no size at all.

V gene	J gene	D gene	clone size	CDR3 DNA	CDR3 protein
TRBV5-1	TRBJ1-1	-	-	TGCGCCAGCACCGGGAATTTCATGAACACTGAAGCTTTCTTT	CASTGNFMNTEAFF
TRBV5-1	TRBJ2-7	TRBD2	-	TGCGCCAGCAGCCCTGGGTTAAGCGGGAGGGGCTACGAGCAGTACTTC	CASSPGLSGRGYEQYF
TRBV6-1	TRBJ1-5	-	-	TGTGCCAGCAGTGACACCACGGGCAATCAGCCCCAGCATTTT	CASSDTTGNQPQHF
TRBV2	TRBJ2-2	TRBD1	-	TGTGCCAGCAGTCATTGGGGACAGAAGGCCGGGGAGCTGTTTTTT	CASSHWGQKAGELFF
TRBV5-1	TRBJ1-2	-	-	TGCGCCAGCACCCCCGACAGGAGTGTCTATGGCTACACCTTC	CASTPDRSVYGYTF
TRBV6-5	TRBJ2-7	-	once	TGTGCCAGCAGTCCACCCCAGGGCATACACGAGCAGTACTTC	CASSPPQGIHEQYF
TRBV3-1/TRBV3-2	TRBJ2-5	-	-	TGTGCCAGCAGCCCATCTGGGGGCAGGGAGACCCAGTACTTC	CASSPSGGRETQYF
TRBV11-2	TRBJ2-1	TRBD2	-	TGTGCCAGCAGCCGTCTAGCGGGAGGGAATGAGCAGTTCTTC	CASSRLAGGNEQFF
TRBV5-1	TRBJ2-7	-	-	TGCGCCAGCAGCTTGGTGGACAGCCCCTACGAGCAGTACTTC	CASSLVDSPYEQYF
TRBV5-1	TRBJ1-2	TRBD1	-	TGCGCCAGCGGGACAGGGTATGGCTACACCTTC	CASGTGYGYTF
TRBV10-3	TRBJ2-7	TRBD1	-	TGTGCCATCAGTTCATCGGACAGGGGCTCCTACGAGCAGTACTTC	CAISSSDRGSYEQYF
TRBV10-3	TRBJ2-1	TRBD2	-	TGTGCCATCAGTGAGTCGATCCAGCGGGGGCCCTACAATGAGCAGTTCTTC	CAISESIQRGPYNEQFF
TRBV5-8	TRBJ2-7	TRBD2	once	TGTGCCAGCAGCTTGGGGGCTCTAGCGGGAGCCGAGCAGTACTTC	CASSLGALAGAEQYF
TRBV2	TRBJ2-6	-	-	TGTGCCAGCAGCCTTAGGTCCCCAGGGGTATCTGGGGCCAACGTCCTGACTTTC	CASSLRSPGVSGANVLTF
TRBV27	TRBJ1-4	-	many	TGTGCCAGCAGTTTTTCGGGGTCGGAGGAAAAACTGTTTTTT	CASSFSGSEEKLFF
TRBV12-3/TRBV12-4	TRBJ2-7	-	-	TGTGCCAGCAGTTTGCTAGGTCAGAGCGAGCAGTACTTC	CASSLLGQSEQYF
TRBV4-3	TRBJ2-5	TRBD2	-	TGCGCCAGCAGCCATACACTAGCGGGGGGGTCCCAAGAGACCCAGTACTTC	CASSHTLAGGSQETQYF
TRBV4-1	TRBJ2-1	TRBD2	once	TGCGCCAGCAGCCAAGATAGGCGGGGAGGGCACAATGAGCAGTTCTTC	CASSQDRRGGHNEQFF
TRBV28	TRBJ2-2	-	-	TGTGCCAGCAGTCCCGTTTACCTAGCGAGATACACCGGGGAGCTGTTTTTT	CASSPVYLARYTGELFF
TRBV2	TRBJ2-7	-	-	TGTGCCAGCAGTGAATGGGTCGGGAGAAACGAGCAGTACTTC	CASSEWVGRNEQYF
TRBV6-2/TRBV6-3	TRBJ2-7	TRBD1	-	TGTGCCAGCAGTAGGGACAGGGGCTACGAGCAGTACTTC	CASSRDRGYEQYF
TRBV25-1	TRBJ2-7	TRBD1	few	TGTGCCAGCAGTGAATCAAAGGGCAGGGGGCAATACGAGCAGTACTTC	CASSESKGRGQYEQYF
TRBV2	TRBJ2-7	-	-	TGTGCCAGCAGTAGCGGGCTCTCCTACGAGCAGTACTTC	CASSSGLSYEQYF
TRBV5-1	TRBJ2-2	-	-	TGCGCCAGCAGCTTGGGAGGGGAGGACACCGGGGAGCTGTTTTTT	CASSLGGEDTGELFF
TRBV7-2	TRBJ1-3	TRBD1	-	TGTGCCAGCAGCTTAGTAGGACAGGGGATCGGAAACACCATATATTTT	CASSLVGQGIGNTIYF
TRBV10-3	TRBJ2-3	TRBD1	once	TGTGCCATCAGTGCCCAGGGGGTAGGCACAGATACGCAGTATTTT	CAISAQGVGTDTQYF
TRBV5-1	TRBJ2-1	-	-	TGCGCCAGCAGCAGGGGGGGCAGTAGCGGGAATGAGCAGTTCTTC	CASSRGGSSGNEQFF
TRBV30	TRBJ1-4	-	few	TGTGCCTTCTCGGCGAGGTTAGATGAAAAACTGTTTTTT	CAFSARLDEKLFF
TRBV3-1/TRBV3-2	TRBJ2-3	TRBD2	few	TGTGCCAGCAGCTTACGACTAGCGGGAGATGGAGCAGATACGCAGTATTTT	CASSLRLAGDGADTQYF
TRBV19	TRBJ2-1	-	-	TGTGCCAGTAGTGTAGGATCGGTGCACTACAATGAGCAGTTCTTC	CASSVGSVHYNEQFF
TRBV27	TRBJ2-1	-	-	TGTGCCAGCAGTCCAAGAACAGGGATCGATGAGCAGTTCTTC	CASSPRTGIDEQFF
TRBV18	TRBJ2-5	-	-	TGTGCCAGCTCACAGCAGGGGCGCGGGGAGACCCAGTACTTC	CASSQQGRGETQYF
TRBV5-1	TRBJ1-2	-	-	TGCGCCAGCAGCGGCGGGGGGACTAACTATGGCTACACCTTC	CASSGGGTNYGYTF
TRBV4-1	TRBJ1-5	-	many	TGCGCCAGCAGCCAGGTCCCCGGGAGCAATCAGCCCCAGCATTTT	CASSQVPGSNQPQHF
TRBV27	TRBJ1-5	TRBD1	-	TGTGCCAGCAGTTTATCCAGGGGGAATCAGCCCCAGCATTTT	CASSLSRGNQPQHF
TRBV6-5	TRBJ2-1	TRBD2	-	TGTGCCAGCGGAATAGCGGGAGGGCGGTACAATGAGCAGTTCTTC	CASGIAGGRYNEQFF
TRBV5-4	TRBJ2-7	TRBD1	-	TGTGCCAGCAGCGCCCGGGACAGCTCCTCCGAGCAGTACTTC	CASSARDSSSEQYF
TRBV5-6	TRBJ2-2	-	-	TGTGCCAGCAGCTCTACCCCGTGGACCGGGGAGCTGTTTTTT	CASSSTPWTGELFF
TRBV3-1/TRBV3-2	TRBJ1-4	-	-	TGTGCCAGCAGTTCCGAGGATAGGTTGATTGAAAAACTGTTTTTT	CASSSEDRLIEKLFF
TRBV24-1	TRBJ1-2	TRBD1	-	TGTGCCACCAGTGACCCCGACAGGGTTGGCTACACCTTC	CATSDPDRVGYTF
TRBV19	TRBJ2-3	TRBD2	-	TGTGCCAGTAGTATAGCGGGGGGGTCAGATACGCAGTATTTT	CASSIAGGSDTQYF
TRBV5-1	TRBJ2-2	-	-	TGCGCCAGCAGCTTGGCTCAGGGGTTCGGCGGGGAGCTGTTTTTT	CASSLAQGFGGELFF
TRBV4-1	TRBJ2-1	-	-	TGCGCCAGCAGCCGAGTCCTCGGGAGAGACAATGAGCAGTTCTTC	CASSRVLGRDNEQFF
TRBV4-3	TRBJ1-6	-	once	TGCGCCAGCAGCCAAGGGTCAGGCATAAATTCACCCCTCCACTTT	CASSQGSGINSPLHF
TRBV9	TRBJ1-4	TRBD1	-	TGTGCCAGCAGCGTAGAGGGACAGGGCAGTGAAAAACTGTTTTTT	CASSVEGQGSEKLFF
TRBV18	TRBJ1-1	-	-	TGTGCCAGCTCACCACCCTCCAGGCGCGACACTGAAGCTTTCTTT	CASSPPSRRDTEAFF
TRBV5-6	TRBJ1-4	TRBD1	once	TGTGCCAGCAGCTTGGACAGGGGAATGATTAATGAAAAACTGTTTTTT	CASSLDRGMINEKLFF
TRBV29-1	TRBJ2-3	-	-	TGCAGCGTTGTTCGACTAGCAGGGGCAGATACGCAGTATTTT	CSVVRLAGADTQYF
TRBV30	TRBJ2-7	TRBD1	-	TGTGCCTGGAGTAGGTGGGACAGTGAGCAGTACTTC	CAWSRWDSEQYF
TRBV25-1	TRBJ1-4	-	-	TGTGCCAGCGGAGAACTAGGATCAACTAATGAAAAACTGTTTTTT	CASGELGSTNEKLFF
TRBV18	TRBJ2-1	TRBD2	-	TGTGCCAGCTCACCCCAACCTAGCGGGAGTTCCTACAATGAGCAGTTCTTC	CASSPQPSGSSYNEQFF
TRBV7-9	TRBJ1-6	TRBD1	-	TGTGCCAGCAGCTTAGGGTGGGACAGCAATTCACCCCTCCACTTT	CASSLGWDSNSPLHF
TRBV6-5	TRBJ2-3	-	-	TGTGCCAGCAGTTCTCAGGGGAGTTCTATAGCAGATACGCAGTATTTT	CASSSQGSSIADTQYF
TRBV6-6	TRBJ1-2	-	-	TGTGCCAGCAGTTACATGGGGGCCGACGGCTACACCTTC	CASSYMGADGYTF
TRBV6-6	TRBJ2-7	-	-	TGTGCCAGCAGTTACTCGATAACCCCGGGGTACGAGCAGTACTTC	CASSYSITPGYEQYF
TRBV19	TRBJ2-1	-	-	TGTGCCAGTAGAATAGCAGGAGGCGCTCATGAGCAGTTCTTC	CASRIAGGAHEQFF